This TCR beta chain was captured in a study of memory CD4+ T cells and cytomegalovirus serostatus. Study-level background: Of the healthy Belgian adults, 9 were CMV seropositive and fewer than 30 seronegative. The study's findings and limits: The CMV-associated TCR signature appears largely within the CD4+ memory repertoire.

The CDR3 is made up of 14 amino acids. The germline V and J ends were trimmed by 0 bases and 5 bases, with 8 bases remaining between them. Germline values: CDR1 GTSNPN, CDR2 SVGIG (reference sequence). The method was immunoSEQ multiplex PCR; TCRdb's version includes in-frame clones alone and lacks a portion of them. The sample has over 35,000 clones, around 78% seen once. A note on this clone: Its specificity is not known.

The sort gate was single viable CD3+CD4+CD8-CD45RO+ cells for memory CD4+ T cells. Serum IgG to CMV pp150, pp28, p38 and p52 defined serostatus. Sequencing used memory CD4+ T cells from blood. The V call is TRBV30, the J call TRBJ1-6; TRBD1 might be the D (5 bases). The TCR comes from an adult in good health and CMV-seronegative. The CDR3 nucleotides are TGTGCCTGGAGTGTAGACAGCAATAATTCACCCCTCCACTTT. It is translated as CAWSVDSNNSPLHF.